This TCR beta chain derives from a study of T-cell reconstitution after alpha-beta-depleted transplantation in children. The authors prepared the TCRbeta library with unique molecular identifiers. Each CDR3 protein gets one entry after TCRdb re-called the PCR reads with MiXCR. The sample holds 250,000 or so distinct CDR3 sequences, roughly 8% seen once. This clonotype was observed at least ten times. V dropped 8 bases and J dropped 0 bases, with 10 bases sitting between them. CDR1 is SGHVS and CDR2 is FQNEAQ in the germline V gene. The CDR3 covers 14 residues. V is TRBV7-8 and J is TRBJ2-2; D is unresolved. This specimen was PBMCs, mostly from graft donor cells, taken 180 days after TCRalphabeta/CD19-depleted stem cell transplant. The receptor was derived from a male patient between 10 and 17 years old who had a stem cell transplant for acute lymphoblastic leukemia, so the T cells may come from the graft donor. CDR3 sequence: CASGSRANTGELFF. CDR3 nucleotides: TGTGCCAGCGGGTCAAGGGCGAACACCGGGGAGCTGTTTTTT.